These 16 T cell receptor beta chains were all obtained from the same sample, sequenced in a study of cytomegalovirus exposure and HLA in healthy donors. The PCR contained 60 Vbeta and 13 Jbeta primers. The table came from immunoSEQ multiplex PCR; TCRdb's copy has only in-frame clones and leaves some out. Of 100,000 to 150,000 clones in the sample, over 65% were seen once. The sequencing input was PBMCs. These receptors were taken from a man aged 18 to 29 in good health and CMV-seropositive.

V gene TRBV9 combines with J gene TRBJ1-4; D is possibly TRBD1 (5 bases). Germline lookup yields CDR1 SGDLS and CDR2 YYNGEE. V lost 4 bases to trimming and J lost 7 bases, with 20 bases between them. The CDR3 sequence is 16 residues long. CDR3 amino acids: CASSPNGGGGSEKLFF. The CDR3 nucleotides read TGTGCCAGCAGCCCAAACGGTGGGGGAGGTAGTGAAAAACTGTTTTTT.

The chain has TRBV6-6 and TRBJ1-1; D may be TRBD1 (6 bases). Trimming stripped 6 bases from V and 7 bases from J, with 15 bases between. The germline CDR1 and CDR2 sequences are MNHNY and SVGAGI (reference sequence). The CDR3 has 13 amino acids. The CDR3, as DNA: TGTGCCAGCAGACTAGGACAGTTCAATGAAGCTTTCTTT. This gives the protein CASRLGQFNEAFF.

The chain uses TRBV9 and TRBJ1-2; D is undetermined. CDR3 length: 13 residues. Germline V lookup: CDR1 SGDLS, CDR2 YYNGEE. Between the trimmed V and J ends, which lost 7 bases and 8 bases, there was a span of 18 bases. The CDR3 bases are TGTGCCAGCTATGGAGGGCCGTCCGCGGGCTACACCTTC. This translates into CASYGGPSAGYTF.

The gene calls are TRBV2 and TRBJ2-2; possibly TRBD1 for D (6 bases). V was cut by 6 bases and J by 0 bases, with 11 bases left in between. Germline values: CDR1 SNHLY, CDR2 FYNNEI. There are 15 residues in the CDR3. The CDR3 DNA is TGTGCCAGCAGCCGAGGGGGATCGAACACCGGGGAGCTGTTTTTT. It translates to CASSRGGSNTGELFF.

This chain connects TRBV2 to TRBJ2-5; the match to TRBD2 covers 7 bases. Germline lookup yields CDR1 SNHLY and CDR2 FYNNEI. The CDR3 loop spans 12 amino acids. With V trimmed by 7 bases and J by 2 bases, 1 base remained unmatched. The CDR3 loop reads CASNSGQETQYF. The CDR3 nucleotides read TGTGCCAGCAATAGCGGGCAAGAGACCCAGTACTTC.

The chain joins TRBV5-6 to TRBJ1-2; the match to TRBD1 covers 8 bases. The length of the CDR3 is 12 residues. Looked up from germline, CDR1 is SGHDT and CDR2 is YYEEEE. The V segment lost 7 bases and the J segment 4 bases; nucleotides outside the gene matches: 3. The CDR3 sequence: CASGDRFYGYTF. The CDR3 DNA reads as TGTGCCAGCGGGGACAGGTTCTATGGCTACACCTTC.

The chain carries TRBV7-3 and TRBJ2-3; TRBD2 is a possible D gene (5 bases). V was clipped by 5 bases and J by 3 bases, with 15 bases between them. Germline V gene data show CDR1 as SGHTA and CDR2 as FQGTGA. This CDR3 comprises 15 residues. CDR3 sequence: CASSHGPGGTDTQYF. CDR3 DNA sequence: TGTGCCAGCAGCCACGGTCCAGGAGGTACAGATACGCAGTATTTT. The entire variable domain, with the rest obtained from reference TRBV7-3 and TRBJ2-3, is as follows: GAGVSQTPSNKVTEKGKYVELRCDPISGHTALYWYRQSLGQGPEFLIYFQGTGAADDSGLPNDRFFAVRPEGSVSTLKIQRTERGDSAVYLCASSHGPGGTDTQYFGPGTRLTVL.

The table lists this clone with a few counts. V gene TRBV5-6 combines with J gene TRBJ2-2; 7 nucleotides match TRBD2. Germline loops: CDR1 SGHDT, CDR2 YYEEEE. J gave up 7 bases and V 0 bases, and 3 bases lay outside the gene matches. The CDR3 length is 14 residues. Here the CDR3 DNA reads TGTGCCAGCAGCTTGGCTCGGGACTACGGGGAGCTGTTTTTT. Encoded protein: CASSLARDYGELFF.

J is TRBJ1-1 and V is TRBV4-1; 11 bases agree with TRBD1. After removal of 2 bases from V and 5 bases from J, the junction contained 4 bases not matched to a gene. Looked up from germline, CDR1 is MGHRA and CDR2 is YSYEKL. The CDR3 spans 15 residues. The CDR3 loop reads CASSQSGQGGTEAFF. The CDR3 nucleotides read TGCGCCAGCAGCCAATCGGGACAGGGGGGGACTGAAGCTTTCTTT.

The CDR3 region is CASSLVGLPNTEAFF. CDR3 bases: TGCGCCAGCAGCTTGGTAGGACTGCCGAACACTGAAGCTTTCTTT. The chain combines TRBV5-1 with TRBJ1-1, with no clear D. CDR1 is SGHRS, CDR2 YFSETQ, per germline. This CDR3 is 15 amino acids long. V lost 0 bases and J 1 base, leaving 10 bases between the germline ends.

On this clone: At one end the junction does not follow the germline gene, possibly because of a read error. The rearrangement uses TRBV6-5 and TRBJ1-2, with D possibly being TRBD1 (6 bases). Germline V gives CDR1 MNHEY, CDR2 SVGAGI. The CDR3 covers 11 residues. The CDR3 coding sequence is TGTGCCAACAGTTACGAGACAGGAATCTACTTC. Protein product: CANSYETGIYF.

The rearrangement links TRBV5-1 to TRBJ1-3; possibly TRBD1 for D (5 bases). Trimming left V 0 bases short and J 4 bases short, with 8 bases between. The CDR3 runs to 14 residues. The germline V gene encodes CDR1 SGHRS and CDR2 YFSETQ. The CDR3 spells CASSLVGAGNTIYF. The CDR3 DNA sequence: TGCGCCAGCAGCTTGGTAGGGGCAGGAAACACCATATATTTT. Looking up the rest from reference TRBV5-1 and TRBJ1-3 gives the full variable domain: KAGVTQTPRYLIKTRGQQVTLSCSPISGHRSVSWYQQTPGQGLQFLFEYFSETQRNKGNFPGRFSGRQFSNSRSEMNVSTLELGDSALYLCASSLVGAGNTIYFGEGSWLTVV.

The chain is built from TRBV5-1 and TRBJ2-2; TRBD2 matches 13 bases. V gave up 4 bases and J gave up 6 bases; unmatched junction bases: 6. The length of the CDR3 is 16 residues. Germline loops: CDR1 SGHRS, CDR2 YFSETQ. The CDR3 reads CASSVTSGGAAGELFF. The CDR3 DNA reads TGCGCCAGCAGCGTAACTAGCGGGGGGGCCGCCGGGGAGCTGTTTTTT. Full variable domain (outside the CDR3, taken from reference TRBV5-1 and TRBJ2-2): KAGVTQTPRYLIKTRGQQVTLSCSPISGHRSVSWYQQTPGQGLQFLFEYFSETQRNKGNFPGRFSGRQFSNSRSEMNVSTLELGDSALYLCASSVTSGGAAGELFFGEGSRLTVL.

The V call is TRBV6-5, the J call TRBJ1-1; 9 positions match TRBD1. Germline trimming cut 6 bases from V and 5 bases from J; bases unmatched to any gene: 7. The germline gives CDR1 MNHEY, CDR2 SVGAGI. The CDR3 has 14 residues. CDR3 protein: CASSTTGGVTEAFF. The CDR3 region has the DNA TGTGCCAGCAGCACGACAGGGGGAGTGACTGAAGCTTTCTTT.

This clone was recorded only once. The CDR3 sequence: CASFAGRRDTEAFF. CDR3 DNA sequence: TGTGCCAGCTTTGCAGGGAGGAGGGACACTGAAGCTTTCTTT. The V gene is TRBV11-2, the J gene TRBJ1-1; D is possibly TRBD1 (5 bases). This CDR3 is built from 14 residues. The V gene's germline CDR1 is SGHAT and CDR2 FQNNGV. The ends were cut back, 8 bases at V and 3 bases at J, with 16 bases in the middle.

In this sample, this clone turned up once. V gene TRBV5-8 combines with J gene TRBJ2-2; D unresolved. The germline CDR1 and CDR2 sequences are SGHTS and YDEGEE. V was shortened by 4 bases and J by 5 bases, with 12 bases between the two germline ends. The CDR3 is made up of 14 amino acids. CDR3 residues: CASSGRRVTGELFF. The CDR3 region has the DNA TGTGCCAGCAGCGGTAGGAGAGTAACCGGGGAGCTGTTTTTT.